This TCR beta chain is from a study of T-cell reconstitution after alpha-beta-depleted transplantation in children (dated by TCRdb to 2015 to 2016). For the wider study: T-cell immune reconstitution after TCRalphabeta/CD19-depleted allogeneic hematopoietic cell transplantation in children was quantitatively tracked in the study by means of TCR repertoire profiling.

On this clonotype: Its cognate antigen has yet to be identified. No per-base quality is available; no much larger clone lies one base away.

Sequences SQVTM (CDR1) and ANQGSEA (CDR2) are obtained from the germline V gene. Here V drops 3 bases and J drops 1 base, and the junction holds 5 bases not matched to any gene. The CDR3 contains 16 residues, cysteine and phenylalanine counted. Solely the CDR3 DNA is kept, with 48 bases framed from the first base. The library was built by means of PCR. For sequencing, an Illumina HiSeq 2500 was employed. TCR libraries were prepared with molecular barcoding, using unique molecular identifiers to normalize TCRbeta repertoire quantification. In TCRdb, the public reads were trimmed at Q25 with fastp and aligned with MiXCR, with productive beta chains retained. Identical CDR3 protein sequences are pooled into one entry, listed with their most common genes and DNA. The sample table records more than 550,000 distinct CDR3 sequences; roughly a tenth of these occur just once. Clones ranked in the top ten supply roughly 4% of the sample.

The TCR originated in a human donor who donated a stem cell graft to a child with acute myeloid leukemia. This sequence uses TRBV29-1 and TRBJ2-1; 11 middle bases align to TRBD1. Material: PBMCs from the stem cell graft donor, obtained from the stem cell graft. The DNA sequence is TGCAGCGTTGATGGACAGGGGGCGACATCCTACAATGAGCAGTTCTTC. Its coded protein is CSVDGQGATSYNEQFF.